Reported below is one T cell receptor (beta chain). CDR3 size: 15 residues. Germline CDR1 SNHLY, CDR2 FYNNEI. With V trimmed by 6 bases and J by 1 base, 5 bases remained unmatched. Assay: immunoSEQ multiplex PCR; the TCRdb copy retains only in-frame clones and omits some. The sample records around 150,000 clones, more than 85% being singletons. This sample was taken from a study of cytomegalovirus exposure and HLA in healthy donors. This sequence joins TRBV2 and TRBJ2-3, with 9 bases identical to TRBD2. The sequence came from a man between 18 and 35 years old in good health and CMV-seronegative. Sequencing was performed on PBMCs. The CDR3 loop is CASRPIAGGTDTQYF. CDR3 nucleotide sequence: TGTGCCAGCAGACCAATAGCGGGGGGCACAGATACGCAGTATTTT.